What follows is one TCR beta chain and its context. 60 Vbeta and 13 Jbeta primers were used in PCR. Profiled with immunoSEQ multiplex PCR; TCRdb holds only in-frame clones, not every one. The table includes 95,000 to 100,000 clones, around 83% detected once. This entry comes from a study of cytomegalovirus exposure and HLA in healthy donors. The sequencing sample was made of PBMCs. The source of this sequence is a man younger than 45 in good health and CMV-seronegative.

CDR3 nucleotide sequence: TGTGCCAGCAGCTTGGAAGCAGGGATGCAGTACTTC. It yields the protein CASSLEAGMQYF. V and J are TRBV5-4 and TRBJ2-5; tentative D call: TRBD1 (5 bases). Deletions cut 0 bases from V and 11 bases from J, with 11 bases between. The length of the CDR3 is 12 residues. Looked up from germline, CDR1 is SGHNT and CDR2 is YYREEE (reference sequence).